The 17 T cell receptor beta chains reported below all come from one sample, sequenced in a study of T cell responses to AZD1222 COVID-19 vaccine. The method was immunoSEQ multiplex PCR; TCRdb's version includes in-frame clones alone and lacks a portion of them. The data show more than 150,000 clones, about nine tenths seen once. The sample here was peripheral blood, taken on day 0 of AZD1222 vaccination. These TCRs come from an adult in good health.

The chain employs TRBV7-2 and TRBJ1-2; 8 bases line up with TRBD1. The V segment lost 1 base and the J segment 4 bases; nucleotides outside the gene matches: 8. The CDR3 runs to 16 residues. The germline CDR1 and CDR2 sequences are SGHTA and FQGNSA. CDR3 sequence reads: CASSLGTGMTVYGYTF. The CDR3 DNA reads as TGTGCCAGCAGCTTAGGGACAGGGATGACGGTCTATGGCTACACCTTC.

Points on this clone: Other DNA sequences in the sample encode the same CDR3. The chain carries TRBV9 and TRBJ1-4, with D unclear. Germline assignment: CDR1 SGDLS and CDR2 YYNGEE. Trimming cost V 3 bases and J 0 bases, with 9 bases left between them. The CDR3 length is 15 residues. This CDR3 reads CASSATTATNEKLFF. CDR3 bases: TGTGCCAGCAGCGCGACGACGGCAACTAATGAAAAACTGTTTTTT. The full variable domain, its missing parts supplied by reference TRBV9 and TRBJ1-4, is DSGVTQTPKHLITATGQRVTLRCSPRSGDLSVYWYQQSLDQGLQFLIQYYNGEERAKGNILERFSAQQFPDLHSELNLSSLELGDSALYFCASSATTATNEKLFFGSGTQLSVL.

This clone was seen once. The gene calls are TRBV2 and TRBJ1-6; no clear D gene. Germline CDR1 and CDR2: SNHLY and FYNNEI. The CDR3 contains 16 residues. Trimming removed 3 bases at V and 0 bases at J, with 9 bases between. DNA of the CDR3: TGTGCCAGCAGTGATCGAGGCGCCTCCTATAATTCACCCCTCCACTTT. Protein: CASSDRGASYNSPLHF.

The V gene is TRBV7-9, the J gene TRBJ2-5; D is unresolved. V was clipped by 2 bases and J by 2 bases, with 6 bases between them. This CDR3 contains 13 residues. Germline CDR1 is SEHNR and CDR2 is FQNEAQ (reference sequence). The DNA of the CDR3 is TGTGCCAGCAGCTTAAGAGCTCAAGAGACCCAGTACTTC. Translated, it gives CASSLRAQETQYF.

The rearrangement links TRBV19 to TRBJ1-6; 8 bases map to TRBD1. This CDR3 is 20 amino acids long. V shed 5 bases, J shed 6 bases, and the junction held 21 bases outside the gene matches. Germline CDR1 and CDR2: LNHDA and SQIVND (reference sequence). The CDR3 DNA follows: TGTGCCAGTAGTCCCGGACAGGGCTTGGGCCGGGCTCCTGGTAATTCACCCCTCCACTTT. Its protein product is CASSPGQGLGRAPGNSPLHF.

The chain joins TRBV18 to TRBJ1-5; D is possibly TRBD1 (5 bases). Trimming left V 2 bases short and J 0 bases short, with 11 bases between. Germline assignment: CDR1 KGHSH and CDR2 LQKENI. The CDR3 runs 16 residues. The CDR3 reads CASSPTFQGSNQPQHF. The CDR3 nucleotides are TGTGCCAGCTCACCAACGTTCCAGGGTAGCAATCAGCCCCAGCATTTT.

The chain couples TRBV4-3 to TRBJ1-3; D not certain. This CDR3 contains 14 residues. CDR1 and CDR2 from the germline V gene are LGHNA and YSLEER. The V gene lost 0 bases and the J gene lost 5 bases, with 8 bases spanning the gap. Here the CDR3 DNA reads TGCGCCAGCAGCCAAGATAAGGGAAGAAACACCATATATTTT. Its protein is CASSQDKGRNTIYF.

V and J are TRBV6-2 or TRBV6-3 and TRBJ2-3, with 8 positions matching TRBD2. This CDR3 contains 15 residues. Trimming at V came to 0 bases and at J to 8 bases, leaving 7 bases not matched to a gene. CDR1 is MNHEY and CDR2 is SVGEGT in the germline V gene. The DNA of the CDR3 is TGTGCCAGCAGTTACTCGACGGGGGGGGCAGGTACGCAGTATTTT. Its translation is CASSYSTGGAGTQYF.

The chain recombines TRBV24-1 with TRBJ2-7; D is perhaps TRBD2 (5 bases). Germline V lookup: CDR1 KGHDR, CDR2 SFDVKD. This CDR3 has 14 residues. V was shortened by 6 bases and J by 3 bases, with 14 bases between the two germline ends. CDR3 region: CATSSRGIDYEQYF. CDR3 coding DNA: TGTGCCACCAGTAGCCGGGGAATTGACTACGAGCAGTACTTC.

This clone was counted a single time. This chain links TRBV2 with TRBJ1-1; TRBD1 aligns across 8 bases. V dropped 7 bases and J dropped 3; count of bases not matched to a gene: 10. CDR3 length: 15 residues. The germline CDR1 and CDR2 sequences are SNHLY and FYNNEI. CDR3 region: CASIRETGADTEAFF. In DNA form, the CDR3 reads TGTGCCAGCATCCGAGAGACAGGGGCGGACACTGAAGCTTTCTTT.

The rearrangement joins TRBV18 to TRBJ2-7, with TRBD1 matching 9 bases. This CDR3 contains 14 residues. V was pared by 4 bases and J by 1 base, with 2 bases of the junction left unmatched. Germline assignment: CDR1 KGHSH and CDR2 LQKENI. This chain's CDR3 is CASSQGTGSYEQYF. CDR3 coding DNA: TGTGCCAGCTCACAGGGGACAGGGTCCTACGAGCAGTACTTC.

The CDR3 DNA is TGTGCCAGCAGTGAAGCGACGGGACTAGCATCGGAAGAGACCCAGTACTTC. Encoded protein: CASSEATGLASEETQYF. The chain uses TRBV2 and TRBJ2-5; TRBD2 aligns across 9 bases. The CDR3 sequence is 17 residues long. CDR1 is SNHLY, CDR2 FYNNEI, per germline. V shed 0 bases, J shed 3 bases, and the junction held 8 bases outside the gene matches.

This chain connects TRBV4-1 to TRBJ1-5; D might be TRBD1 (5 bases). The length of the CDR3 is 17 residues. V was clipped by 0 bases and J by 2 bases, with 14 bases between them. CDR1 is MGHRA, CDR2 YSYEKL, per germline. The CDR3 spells CASSQEAGRVGNQPQHF. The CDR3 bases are TGCGCCAGCAGCCAAGAGGCAGGGCGAGTTGGCAATCAGCCCCAGCATTTT.

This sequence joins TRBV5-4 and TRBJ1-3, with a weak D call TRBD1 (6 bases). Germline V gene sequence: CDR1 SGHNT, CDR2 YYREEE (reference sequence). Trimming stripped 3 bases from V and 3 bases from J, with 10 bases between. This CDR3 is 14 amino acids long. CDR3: CASSSDRSGNTIYF. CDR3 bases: TGTGCCAGCAGCTCCGACAGGAGTGGAAACACCATATATTTT.

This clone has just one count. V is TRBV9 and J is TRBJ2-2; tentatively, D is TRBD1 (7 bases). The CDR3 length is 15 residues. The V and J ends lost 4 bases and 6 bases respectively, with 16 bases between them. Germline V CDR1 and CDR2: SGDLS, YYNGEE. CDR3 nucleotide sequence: TGTGCCAGCAGCTCAGGGGGGCAGGCAGCCGGGGAGCTGTTTTTT. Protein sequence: CASSSGGQAAGELFF.

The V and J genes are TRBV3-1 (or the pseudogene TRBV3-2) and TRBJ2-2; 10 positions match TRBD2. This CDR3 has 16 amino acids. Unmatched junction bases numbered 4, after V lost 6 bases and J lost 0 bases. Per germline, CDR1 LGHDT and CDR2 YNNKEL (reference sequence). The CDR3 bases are TGTGCCAGCAGGCTAGCGGGGGCCTCGAACACCGGGGAGCTGTTTTTT. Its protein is CASRLAGASNTGELFF.

This CDR3 is CAISAQGTGNTIYF. The CDR3 bases are TGTGCCATCAGTGCCCAGGGAACTGGAAACACCATATATTTT. This chain uses TRBV10-3 with TRBJ1-3, with TRBD1 as a possible D gene (5 bases). The CDR3 has 14 amino acids. In germline, CDR1 is ENHRY, CDR2 SYGVKD. The germline V and J ends were trimmed by 4 bases and 2 bases, with 9 bases remaining between them.